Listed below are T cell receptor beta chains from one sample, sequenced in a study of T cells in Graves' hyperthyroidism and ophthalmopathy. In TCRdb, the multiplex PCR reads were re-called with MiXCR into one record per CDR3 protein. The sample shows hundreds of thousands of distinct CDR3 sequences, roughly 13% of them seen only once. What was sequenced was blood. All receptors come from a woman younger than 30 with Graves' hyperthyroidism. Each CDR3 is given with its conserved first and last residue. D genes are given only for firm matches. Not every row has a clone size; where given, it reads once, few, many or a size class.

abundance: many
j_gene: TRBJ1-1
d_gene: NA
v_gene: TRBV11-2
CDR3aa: CASSLGRHPEAFF
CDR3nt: TGTGCCAGCAGCTTAGGGAGGCATCCCGAAGCTTTCTTT

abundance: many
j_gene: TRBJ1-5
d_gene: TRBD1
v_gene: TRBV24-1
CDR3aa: CATSDSGTGYQPQHF
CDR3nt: TGTGCCACCAGTGATTCCGGGACAGGATATCAGCCCCAGCATTTT

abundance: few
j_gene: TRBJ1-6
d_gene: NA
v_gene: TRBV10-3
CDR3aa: CAIKEGHNSPLHF
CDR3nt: TGTGCCATAAAAGAGGGTCATAATTCACCCCTCCACTTT

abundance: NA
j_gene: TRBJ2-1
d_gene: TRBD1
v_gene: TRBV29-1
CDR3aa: CSGLRGLYNEQFF
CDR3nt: TGCAGCGGCCTCAGGGGGCTCTACAATGAGCAGTTCTTC

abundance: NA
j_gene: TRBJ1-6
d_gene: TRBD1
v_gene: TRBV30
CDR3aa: CAWSTPSRDRVHSPLHF
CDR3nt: TGTGCCTGGAGTACCCCCTCCCGGGACAGGGTGCATTCACCCCTCCACTTT

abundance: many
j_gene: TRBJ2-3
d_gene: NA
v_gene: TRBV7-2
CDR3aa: CASSSAPGSADTQYF
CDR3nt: TGTGCCAGCAGCTCAGCACCAGGGAGCGCAGATACGCAGTATTTT

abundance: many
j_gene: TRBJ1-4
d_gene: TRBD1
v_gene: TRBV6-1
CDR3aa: CASRQGFGEKLFF
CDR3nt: TGTGCCAGCAGACAGGGGTTCGGCGAAAAACTGTTTTTT

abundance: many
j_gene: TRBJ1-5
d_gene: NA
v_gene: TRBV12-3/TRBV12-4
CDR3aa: CASSGQRNQPQHF
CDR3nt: TGTGCCAGCAGCGGACAGCGGAATCAGCCCCAGCATTTT

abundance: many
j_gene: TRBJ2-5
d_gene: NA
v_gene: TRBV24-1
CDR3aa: CATSTGPVGETQYF
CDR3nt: TGTGCCACCAGCACCGGGCCGGTGGGAGAGACCCAGTACTTC

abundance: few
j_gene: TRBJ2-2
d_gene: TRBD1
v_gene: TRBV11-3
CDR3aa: CASSLMQGAGELFF
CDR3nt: TGTGCCAGCAGCTTAATGCAGGGGGCCGGGGAGCTGTTTTTT

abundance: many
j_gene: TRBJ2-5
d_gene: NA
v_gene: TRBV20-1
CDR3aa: CSARDAEPSDFAGETQYF
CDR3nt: TGCAGTGCTAGAGATGCCGAGCCTAGCGATTTTGCGGGGGAGACCCAGTACTTC

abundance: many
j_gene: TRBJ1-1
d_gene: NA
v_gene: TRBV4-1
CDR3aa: CASSQEGFMNTEAFF
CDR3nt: TGCGCCAGCAGCCAAGAAGGGTTCATGAACACTGAAGCTTTCTTT

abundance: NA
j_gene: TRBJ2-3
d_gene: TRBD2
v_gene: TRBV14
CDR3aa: CASSQLVLATNTDTQYF
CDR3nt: TGTGCCAGCAGCCAACTGGTACTAGCGACCAACACAGATACGCAGTATTTT

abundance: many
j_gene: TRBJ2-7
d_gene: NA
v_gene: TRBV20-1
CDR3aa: CSARARRQLSYEQYF
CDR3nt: TGCAGTGCTAGAGCCAGACGACAGCTGTCCTACGAGCAGTACTTC

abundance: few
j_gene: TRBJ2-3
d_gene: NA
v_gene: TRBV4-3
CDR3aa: CASRSPARGPRYSTDTQYF
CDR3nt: TGCGCCAGCAGATCCCCCGCCCGGGGGCCGAGGTATAGCACAGATACGCAGTATTTT

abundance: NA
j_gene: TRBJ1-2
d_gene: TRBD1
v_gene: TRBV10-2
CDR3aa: CASSESEGAPNYGFTF
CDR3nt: TGCGCCAGCAGTGAGTCAGAGGGGGCACCTAACTATGGCTTCACCTTC

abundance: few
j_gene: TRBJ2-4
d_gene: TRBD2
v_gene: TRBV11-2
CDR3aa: CASSSLTSGVNVLTKNIQYF
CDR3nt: TGTGCCAGCAGTTCTCTCACTAGCGGGGTAAACGTCCTGACCAAAAACATTCAGTACTTC

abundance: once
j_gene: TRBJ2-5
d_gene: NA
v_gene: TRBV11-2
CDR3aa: CASSFDRYQETQYF
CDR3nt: TGTGCCAGCAGCTTCGACAGGTACCAAGAGACCCAGTACTTC

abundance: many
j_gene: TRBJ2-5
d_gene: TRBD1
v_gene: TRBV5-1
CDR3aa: CASSLGPGGRETQYF
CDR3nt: TGTGCCAGCAGCTTGGGGCCAGGGGGTCGAGAGACCCAGTACTTC

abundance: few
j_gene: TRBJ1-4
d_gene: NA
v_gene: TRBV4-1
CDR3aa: CASSQTGLPNEKLFF
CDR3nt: TGCGCCAGCAGCCAAACCGGGTTACCTAATGAAAAACTGTTTTTT

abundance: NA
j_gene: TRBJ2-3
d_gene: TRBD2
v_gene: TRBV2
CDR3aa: CASSDLSGGDTQYF
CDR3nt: TGTGCCAGCAGTGATCTGTCGGGAGGGGATACGCAGTATTTT

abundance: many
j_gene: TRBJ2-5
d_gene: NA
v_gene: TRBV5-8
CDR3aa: CASSSWRAGETQYF
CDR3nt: TGTGCCAGCAGCTCTTGGAGGGCTGGGGAGACCCAGTACTTC

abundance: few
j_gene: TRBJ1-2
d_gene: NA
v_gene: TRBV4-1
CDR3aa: CASSQPGTPYGYTF
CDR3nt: TGCGCCAGCAGCCAGCCAGGGACTCCCTATGGCTACACCTTC

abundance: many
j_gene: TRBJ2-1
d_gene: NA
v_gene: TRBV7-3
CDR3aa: CASSLGPGLGYNEQFF
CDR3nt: TGTGCCAGCAGCTTGGGCCCGGGACTCGGTTACAATGAGCAGTTCTTC

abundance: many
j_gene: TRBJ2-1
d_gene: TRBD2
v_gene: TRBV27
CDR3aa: CASRPSGGGSEQFF
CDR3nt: TGTGCCAGCAGGCCCTCCGGGGGAGGGAGTGAGCAGTTCTTC

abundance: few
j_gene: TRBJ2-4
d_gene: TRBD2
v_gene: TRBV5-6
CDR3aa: CASSLGLQTSRKNIQYF
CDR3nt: TGTGCCAGCAGCTTGGGGTTGCAGACTAGCCGGAAAAACATTCAGTACTTC

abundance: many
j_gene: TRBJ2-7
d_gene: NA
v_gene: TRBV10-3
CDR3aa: CAISPRAGYEQYF
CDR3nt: TGTGCCATCAGCCCAAGGGCAGGCTACGAGCAGTACTTC

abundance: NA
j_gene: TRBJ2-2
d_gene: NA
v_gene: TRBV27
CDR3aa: CAGSLTVLGTGELFF
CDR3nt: TGTGCCGGCAGCCTGACAGTACTTGGCACCGGGGAGCTGTTTTTT

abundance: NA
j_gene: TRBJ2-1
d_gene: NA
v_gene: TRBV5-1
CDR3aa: CASSLLQAYNEQFF
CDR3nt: TGCGCCAGCAGCTTGCTTCAAGCCTACAATGAGCAGTTCTTC

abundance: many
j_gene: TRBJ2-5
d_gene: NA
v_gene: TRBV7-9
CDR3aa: CASSRIVQETQYF
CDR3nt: TGTGCCAGCAGCCGAATCGTTCAAGAGACCCAGTACTTC

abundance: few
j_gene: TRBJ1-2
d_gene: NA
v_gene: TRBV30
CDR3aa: CAWKGGPNYGYTF
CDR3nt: TGTGCCTGGAAAGGGGGGCCAAATTATGGCTACACCTTC

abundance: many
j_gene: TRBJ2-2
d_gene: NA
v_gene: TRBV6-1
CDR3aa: CASSDWGRTGELFF
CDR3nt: TGTGCCAGCAGTGACTGGGGTAGGACCGGGGAGCTGTTTTTT

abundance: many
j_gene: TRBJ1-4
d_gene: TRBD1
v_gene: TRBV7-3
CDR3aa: CASSPPGTGGEKLFF
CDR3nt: TGTGCCAGCAGCCCCCCCGGGACAGGGGGCGAAAAACTGTTTTTT

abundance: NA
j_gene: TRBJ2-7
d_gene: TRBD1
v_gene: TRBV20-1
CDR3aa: CSASGGQGVSSYEQYF
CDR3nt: TGCAGTGCTAGCGGGGGACAGGGGGTCTCCTCCTACGAGCAGTACTTC

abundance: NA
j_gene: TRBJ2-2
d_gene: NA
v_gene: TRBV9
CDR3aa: CASSVGEGEGYTGELFF
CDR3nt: TGTGCCAGCAGCGTAGGGGAGGGGGAGGGCTACACCGGGGAGCTGTTTTTT

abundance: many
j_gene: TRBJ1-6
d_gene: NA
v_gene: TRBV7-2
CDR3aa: CASSPGPRLLHF
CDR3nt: TGTGCCAGCAGCCCCGGACCGAGACTCCTCCACTTT

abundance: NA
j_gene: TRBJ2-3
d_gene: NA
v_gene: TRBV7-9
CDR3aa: CASSFREGTDTQYF
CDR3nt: TGTGCCAGCAGTTTCAGGGAGGGCACAGATACGCAGTATTTT

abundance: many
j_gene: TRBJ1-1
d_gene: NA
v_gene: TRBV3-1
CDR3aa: CASSYFFRDSNTEAFF
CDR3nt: TGTGCCAGCAGCTACTTCTTCCGGGACTCGAACACTGAAGCTTTCTTT

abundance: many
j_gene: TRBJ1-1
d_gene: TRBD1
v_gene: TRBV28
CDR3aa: CASSPYRGIYTEAFF
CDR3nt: TGTGCCAGCAGTCCTTACAGGGGGATATACACTGAAGCTTTCTTT

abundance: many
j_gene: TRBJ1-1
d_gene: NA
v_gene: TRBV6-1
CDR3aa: CASSPRSEAFF
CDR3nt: TGTGCCAGCAGTCCCCGCAGTGAAGCTTTCTTT

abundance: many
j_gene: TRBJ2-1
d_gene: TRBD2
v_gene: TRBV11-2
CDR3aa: CASSLWTSDEQFF
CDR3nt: TGTGCCAGCAGCCTTTGGACTAGCGATGAGCAGTTCTTC

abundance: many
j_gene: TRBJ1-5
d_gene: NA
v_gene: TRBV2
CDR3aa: CASSEYWANQPQHF
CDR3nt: TGTGCCAGCAGTGAGTATTGGGCCAATCAGCCCCAGCATTTT

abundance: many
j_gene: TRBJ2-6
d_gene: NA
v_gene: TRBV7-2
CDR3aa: CASSLQGLGANVLTF
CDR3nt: TGTGCCAGCAGCTTACAGGGGCTAGGGGCCAACGTCCTGACTTTC

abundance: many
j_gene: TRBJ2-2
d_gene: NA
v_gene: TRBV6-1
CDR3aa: CASNPRGSGELFF
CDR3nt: TGTGCCAGCAATCCTAGGGGGAGCGGGGAGCTGTTTTTT

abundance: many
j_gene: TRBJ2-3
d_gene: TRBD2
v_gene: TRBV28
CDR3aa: CASSFGAGANIVDTQYF
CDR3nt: TGTGCCAGCAGTTTCGGGGCGGGAGCGAATATAGTGGATACGCAGTATTTT

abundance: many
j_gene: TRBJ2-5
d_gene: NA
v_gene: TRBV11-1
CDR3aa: CASSLGWGETQYF
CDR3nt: TGTGCCAGCAGCTTAGGATGGGGAGAGACCCAGTACTTC

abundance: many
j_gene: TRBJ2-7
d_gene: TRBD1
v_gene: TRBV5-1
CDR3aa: CASSFFAQGAYEQYF
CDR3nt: TGCGCCAGCAGCTTCTTTGCCCAGGGGGCCTACGAGCAGTACTTC

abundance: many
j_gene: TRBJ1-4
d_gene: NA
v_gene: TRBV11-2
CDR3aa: CASSLWRPNEKLFF
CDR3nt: TGTGCCAGCAGCTTGTGGCGGCCCAATGAAAAACTGTTTTTT

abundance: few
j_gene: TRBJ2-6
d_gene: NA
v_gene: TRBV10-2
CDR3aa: CASSEGTGRANVLTF
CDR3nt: TGCGCCAGCAGTGAAGGAACAGGGAGGGCCAACGTCCTGACTTTC

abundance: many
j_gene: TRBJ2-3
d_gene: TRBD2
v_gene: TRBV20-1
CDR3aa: CSAQLLREGRGDTQYF
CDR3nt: TGCAGTGCCCAACTCTTGCGGGAGGGCCGGGGAGATACGCAGTATTTT

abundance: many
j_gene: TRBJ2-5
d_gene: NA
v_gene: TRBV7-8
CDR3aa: CASSARGKETQYF
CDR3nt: TGTGCCAGCAGCGCCAGAGGTAAAGAGACCCAGTACTTC

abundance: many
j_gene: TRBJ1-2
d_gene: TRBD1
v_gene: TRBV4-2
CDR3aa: CASSQDGTGKYGYTF
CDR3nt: TGTGCCAGCAGCCAAGATGGGACAGGGAAGTATGGCTACACCTTC

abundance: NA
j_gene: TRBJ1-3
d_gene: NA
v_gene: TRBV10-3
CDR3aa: CAISVGGGNTIYF
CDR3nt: TGTGCCATCAGTGTTGGAGGAGGAAACACCATATATTTT

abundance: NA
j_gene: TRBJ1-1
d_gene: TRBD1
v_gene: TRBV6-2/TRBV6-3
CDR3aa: CASSYYDYGQGGGAFF
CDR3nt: TGTGCCAGCAGTTACTACGACTACGGACAGGGGGGGGGAGCTTTCTTT

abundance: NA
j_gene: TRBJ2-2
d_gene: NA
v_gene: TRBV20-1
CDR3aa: CSARDLRSGELFF
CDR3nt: TGCAGTGCTAGAGATCTCCGGTCCGGGGAGCTGTTTTTT

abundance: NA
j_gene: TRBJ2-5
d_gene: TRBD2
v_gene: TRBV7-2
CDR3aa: CASSHGGTGGPWETQYF
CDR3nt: TGTGCCAGCAGTCATGGCGGCACGGGAGGGCCTTGGGAGACCCAGTACTTC

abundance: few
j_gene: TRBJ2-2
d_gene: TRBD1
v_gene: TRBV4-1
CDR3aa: CASSQVGQARYTGELFF
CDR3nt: TGCGCCAGCAGCCAAGTTGGACAGGCCCGGTACACCGGGGAGCTGTTTTTT

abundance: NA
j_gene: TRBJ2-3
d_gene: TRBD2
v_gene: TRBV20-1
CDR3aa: CSARTSGSGDTQYF
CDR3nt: TGCAGTGCCAGGACTAGCGGGAGCGGAGATACGCAGTATTTT

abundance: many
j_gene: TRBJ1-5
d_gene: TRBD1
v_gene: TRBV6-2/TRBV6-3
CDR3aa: CASATGTGIWQPQHF
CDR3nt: TGTGCCAGCGCTACCGGGACAGGGATATGGCAGCCCCAGCATTTT

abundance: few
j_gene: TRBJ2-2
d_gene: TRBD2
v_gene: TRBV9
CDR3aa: CASSPGWLAGAGELFF
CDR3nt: TGTGCCAGCAGCCCGGGGTGGCTAGCGGGAGCCGGGGAGCTGTTTTTT